These T cell receptor beta chains were read from a single sample in a study of blood T cell repertoires in COVID-19. Method: immunoSEQ multiplex PCR; TCRdb's copy keeps in-frame clones and lacks some. The data contain about 98,000 clones, 82% of them singletons. The specimen was peripheral blood. These receptors originate from a man aged 65 to 85 with active or convalescent COVID-19. The CDR3 runs from the conserved cysteine through the conserved F or W. Each record gives: clone size, V gene, J gene, D gene, CDR3 protein, CDR3 DNA. A D gene is named only where the DNA matches it firmly. For some rows the clone size is stated as once, few or many, or as a class when expanded; others skip it.

>.|TRBV5-1|TRBJ2-1|TRBD2
CASSLGAGGSYNEQFF
TGCGCCAGCAGCTTGGGTGCGGGGGGTTCCTACAATGAGCAGTTCTTC
>.|TRBV5-6|TRBJ2-6|.
CASRPEGRSPGANVLTF
TGTGCCAGCAGGCCCGAGGGTAGATCTCCTGGGGCCAACGTCCTGACTTTC
>.|TRBV19|TRBJ1-2|TRBD1
CASSGLSPGQGNYGYTF
TGTGCCAGTAGTGGACTCTCCCCGGGACAGGGGAACTATGGCTACACCTTC
>.|TRBV7-2|TRBJ1-1|TRBD1
CASSADRYTEAFF
TGTGCCAGCAGCGCGGACAGGTACACTGAAGCTTTCTTT
>.|TRBV28|TRBJ1-5|TRBD1
CASSGTGVKLSNQPQHF
TGTGCCAGCAGTGGGACAGGGGTGAAACTTAGCAATCAGCCCCAGCATTTT
>many|TRBV11-2|TRBJ1-6|.
CASSLESGYNSPLHF
TGTGCCAGCAGCTTAGAATCGGGCTATAATTCACCCCTCCACTTT
>.|TRBV6-6|TRBJ2-6|TRBD1
CASSRGQGNTKLSGANVLTF
TGTGCCAGCAGCCGAGGACAGGGCAATACTAAACTCTCTGGGGCCAACGTCCTGACTTTC
>.|TRBV19|TRBJ2-7|.
CASSILAYNSYEQYF
TGTGCCAGTAGTATTTTGGCATACAACTCCTACGAGCAGTACTTC
>.|TRBV7-2|TRBJ1-2|.
CASSPRGGQNYGYTF
TGTGCCAGCAGCCCCCGTGGGGGACAAAACTATGGCTACACCTTC
>.|TRBV4-1|TRBJ2-3|TRBD2
CASSQIAGPGTDTQYF
TGCGCCAGCAGCCAAATAGCGGGCCCAGGCACAGATACGCAGTATTTT
>.|TRBV3-1/TRBV3-2|TRBJ2-5|.
CASRSSQETQYF
TGTGCCAGCCGGAGCTCCCAAGAGACCCAGTACTTC
>.|TRBV6-5|TRBJ2-5|.
CASSYGARETQYF
TGTGCCAGCAGTTACGGGGCCCGGGAGACCCAGTACTTC
>.|TRBV6-6|TRBJ2-5|TRBD1
CASSPTGERKETQYF
TGTGCCAGCAGTCCAACAGGGGAGCGTAAAGAGACCCAGTACTTC
>.|TRBV19|TRBJ1-5|.
CASSIGQTRGQPQHF
TGTGCCAGTAGTATTGGGCAGACCCGGGGTCAGCCCCAGCATTTT
>.|TRBV7-8|TRBJ1-2|TRBD1
CASSLGGQSRTYGYTF
TGTGCCAGCAGCTTAGGGGGACAGTCGCGGACCTATGGCTACACCTTC
>.|TRBV7-9|TRBJ2-5|TRBD2
CASSFSGGETQYF
TGTGCCAGCAGCTTCAGCGGGGGAGAGACCCAGTACTTC
>once|TRBV7-8|TRBJ2-1|TRBD2
CASSLGGLAGVNEQFF
TGTGCCAGCAGCTTAGGAGGACTAGCGGGGGTTAATGAGCAGTTCTTC
>few|TRBV7-7|TRBJ2-3|.
CASSLAQGDTQYF
TGTGCTAGCAGCTTAGCGCAGGGAGATACGCAGTATTTT
>once|TRBV12-5|TRBJ2-7|.
CASGLVGGSSYEQYF
TGTGCTAGTGGTTTAGTCGGCGGCAGTTCCTACGAGCAGTACTTC
>.|TRBV5-1|TRBJ1-1|.
CASSLYGRGNTEAFF
TGCGCCAGCAGCTTGTATGGCCGGGGGAACACTGAAGCTTTCTTT
>few|TRBV5-4|TRBJ1-3|.
CASSLVGEVTIYF
TGTGCCAGCAGCTTGGTAGGGGAGGTCACCATATATTTT
>.|TRBV15|TRBJ1-4|.
CATSMGAGDEKLFF
TGTGCCACCAGTATGGGGGCGGGGGATGAAAAACTGTTTTTT
>few|TRBV19|TRBJ1-1|TRBD1
CASNQGEASEAFF
TGTGCCAGTAACCAGGGGGAGGCCTCTGAAGCTTTCTTT
>once|TRBV30|TRBJ2-3|TRBD1
CAWSSDRDRDTDTQYF
TGTGCCTGGAGTTCCGACCGGGACAGGGACACAGATACGCAGTATTTT
>.|TRBV6-4|TRBJ2-5|.
CASRSVGSTPQETQYF
TGTGCCAGCAGGAGCGTCGGGTCAACCCCTCAGGAGACCCAGTACTTC
>.|TRBV5-5|TRBJ2-3|.
CASSSRGAATDTQYF
TGTGCCAGCAGCTCTCGGGGGGCAGCCACAGATACGCAGTATTTT
>.|TRBV30|TRBJ1-5|.
CAWSHSYSNQPQHF
TGTGCCTGGAGTCACAGCTACAGCAATCAGCCCCAGCATTTT
>once|TRBV29-1|TRBJ1-2|.
CSVGSDYGYTF
TGCAGCGTTGGGTCCGACTACGGCTACACCTTC
>.|TRBV6-5|TRBJ1-1|.
CASSYSTVNTEAFF
TGTGCCAGCAGTTACTCGACAGTGAACACTGAAGCTTTCTTT
>.|TRBV5-4|TRBJ2-2|TRBD1
CASSFAGGNTGELFF
TGTGCCAGCAGCTTTGCAGGGGGCAACACCGGGGAGCTGTTTTTT
>few|TRBV20-1|TRBJ1-6|.
CSASPYGHYNSPLHF
TGCAGTGCTAGTCCTTACGGACACTATAATTCACCCCTCCACTTT
>.|TRBV7-3|TRBJ2-1|TRBD2
CASSFGSGNNEQFF
TGTGCCAGCAGCTTTGGTAGCGGGAACAATGAGCAGTTCTTC
>once|TRBV12-3/TRBV12-4|TRBJ2-7|.
CASSLGQIYEQYF
TGTGCCAGCAGTTTGGGCCAGATCTACGAGCAGTACTTC
>.|TRBV10-1|TRBJ2-5|.
CATNRDKTQYF
TGCGCCACCAACAGGGACAAAACCCAGTACTTC
>few|TRBV11-3|TRBJ1-2|.
CASSGGFQYTSGYTF
TGTGCCAGCAGCGGCGGATTTCAGTACACCTCTGGCTACACCTTC
>once|TRBV4-3|TRBJ2-6|.
CASSVASGANVLTF
TGCGCCAGCAGCGTAGCCTCTGGGGCCAACGTCCTGACTTTC
>.|TRBV11-2|TRBJ2-5|TRBD2
CASSLDVSGGRTQYF
TGTGCCAGCAGCTTAGATGTTAGCGGGGGACGGACCCAGTACTTC
>.|TRBV10-3|TRBJ2-1|.
CAIRSEYNEQFF
TGTGCCATCAGATCAGAATACAATGAGCAGTTCTTC
>.|TRBV27|TRBJ2-7|TRBD1
CASSLLGTGTPREQYF
TGTGCCAGCAGTTTATTGGGGACAGGCACCCCTAGGGAGCAGTACTTC
>.|TRBV3-1/TRBV3-2|TRBJ2-1|.
CASSHGEQFF
TGTGCCAGCAGCCACGGTGAGCAGTTCTTC
>.|TRBV6-1|TRBJ2-7|TRBD1
CASSEAGQGVYEQYF
TGTGCCAGCAGTGAAGCGGGACAGGGAGTTTACGAGCAGTACTTC
>.|TRBV5-6|TRBJ1-5|.
CASRAGNSNQPQHF
TGTGCCAGCAGGGCAGGGAATAGCAATCAGCCCCAGCATTTT
>.|TRBV4-3|TRBJ2-2|TRBD2
CASSQEALAGGIAGELFF
TGCGCCAGCAGCCAAGAGGCACTAGCGGGGGGTATTGCCGGGGAGCTGTTTTTT
>.|TRBV7-2|TRBJ1-1|.
CASSFRLAAGGAEAFF
TGTGCCAGCAGCTTTCGATTGGCAGCCGGCGGGGCTGAAGCTTTCTTT
>.|TRBV5-6|TRBJ2-5|.
CASSLVGGKETQYF
TGTGCCAGCAGCTTGGTCGGCGGGAAAGAGACCCAGTACTTC